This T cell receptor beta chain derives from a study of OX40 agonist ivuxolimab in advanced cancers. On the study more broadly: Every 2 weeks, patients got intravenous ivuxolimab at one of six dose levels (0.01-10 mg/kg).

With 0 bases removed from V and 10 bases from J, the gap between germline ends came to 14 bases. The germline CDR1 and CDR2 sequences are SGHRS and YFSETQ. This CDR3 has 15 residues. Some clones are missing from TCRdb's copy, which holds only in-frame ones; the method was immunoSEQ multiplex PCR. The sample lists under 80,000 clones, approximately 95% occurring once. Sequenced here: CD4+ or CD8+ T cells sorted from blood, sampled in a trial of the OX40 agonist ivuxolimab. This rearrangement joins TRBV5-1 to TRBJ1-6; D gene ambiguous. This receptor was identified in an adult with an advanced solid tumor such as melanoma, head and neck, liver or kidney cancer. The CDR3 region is CASSLDGSLESPLHF. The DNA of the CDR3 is TGCGCCAGCAGCTTGGATGGGAGCTTGGAATCACCCCTCCACTTT.